The clone carrying this T cell receptor (beta chain) has at least ten counts. What it recognizes is unknown. This sample was taken from a study of T cells in Graves' hyperthyroidism and ophthalmopathy. Study context: Blood from the periphery was taken at initial diagnosis, before any treatment. Study-wide results and limits: Researchers report that a 13 V-J model separated ophthalmopathy from stable hyperthyroidism.

The TCR beta CDR3 regions underwent amplification using RNA transcripts as the source. TCR CDR3 regions were first amplified by RT-PCR with HTBI primers. TCRdb ran MiXCR on the multiplex PCR reads and lists one entry per CDR3 protein. This sample has fewer than 500,000 distinct CDR3 sequences, with about 14% found just once. Patients having uncontrolled infection, another autoimmune disease, pregnancy or lactation were not included. Germline CDR1 and CDR2: SGHKS and YYEKEE (reference sequence). CDR3 length: 18 residues. V was shortened by 2 bases and J by 5 bases, with 22 bases between the two germline ends.

The sequencing input was blood. V is TRBV5-5 and J is TRBJ2-2, with D possibly being TRBD2 (6 bases). The sequence was collected from a woman aged 30 to 39 with Graves' ophthalmopathy. As DNA, the CDR3 is TGTGCCAGCAGCTTAGGCTCGTCGATCATCCGGGGGACCGGGGAGCTGTTTTTT. It specifies CASSLGSSIIRGTGELFF.